Described below is a single T cell receptor (beta chain) sequence and its context. The antigen is unknown. This record comes from a study of cytomegalovirus exposure and HLA in healthy donors. In germline, CDR1 is MDHEN, CDR2 SYDVKM. The V and J ends lost 4 bases and 6 bases respectively, with 16 bases between them. CDR3 length equals 15 residues. Findings of the study overall: Earlier findings revealed that most TCR beta V segments proved productive either about 87% or about 30% of the time. In a later analysis, productive TCRs from donors in an Asian-associated ancestry cluster reportedly carried fewer N-insertions than the cohort mean. In a later analysis, DRB1 alleles had the most associated TCRs; HLA-C alleles the fewest.

While unrecorded immune exposures were likely, the donors were nominally healthy when sampled. The PCR used 60 Vbeta and 13 Jbeta primers. TCRdb's copy holds only in-frame clones and misses some; the assay was immunoSEQ multiplex PCR. Of 100,000 to 150,000 clones listed, 70% to 75% were seen once; the top ten hold roughly 7.5%. The chain has TRBV28 and TRBJ2-1; D possibly corresponds to TRBD1 (6 bases). Sequenced material: PBMCs. This clonotype was sampled from a male donor in good health and CMV-seronegative. In DNA form, the CDR3 reads TGTGCCAGCAGTTCATACAGGGTTACGGGCAATGAGCAGTTCTTC. This sequence encodes CASSSYRVTGNEQFF.